This TCR beta chain came from a study of blood T cell repertoires in COVID-19. As for the study in general: The origin of the acute and convalescent COVID-19 samples was the United States, Italy and Spain.

The germline V gene encodes CDR1 LNHDA and CDR2 SQIVND (reference sequence). The V gene lost 6 bases and the J gene lost 0 bases, with 11 bases spanning the gap. CDR3 size: 15 residues. Seattle researchers signed up patients amid active infection and tracked them longitudinally. Authors' analysis steps: From reference gene primer amplification, estimates of nucleated cell counts were derived. Using immunoSEQ multiplex PCR, the repertoire was profiled, and TCRdb retains in-frame clones only, with some absent. V, J and clone size are taken as reported in that table, and D and trimming were inferred from the DNA itself. In the table there are tens of thousands of clones, over 80% of which are singletons.

The rearrangement uses TRBV19 and TRBJ2-2; TRBD1 is a possible D gene (6 bases). Material: peripheral blood. The receptor was isolated from a man in his forties or fifties with COVID-19, enrolled during active disease. CDR3 sequence reads: CASSRGPANTGELFF. The CDR3 DNA reads as TGTGCCAGTAGCAGGGGACCCGCGAACACCGGGGAGCTGTTTTTT. Full variable domain (rest looked up from reference TRBV19 and TRBJ2-2): DGGITQSPKYLFRKEGQNVTLSCEQNLNHDAMYWYRQDPGQGLRLIYYSQIVNDFQKGDIAEGYSVSREKKESFPLTVTSAQKNPTAFYLCASSRGPANTGELFFGEGSRLTVL.